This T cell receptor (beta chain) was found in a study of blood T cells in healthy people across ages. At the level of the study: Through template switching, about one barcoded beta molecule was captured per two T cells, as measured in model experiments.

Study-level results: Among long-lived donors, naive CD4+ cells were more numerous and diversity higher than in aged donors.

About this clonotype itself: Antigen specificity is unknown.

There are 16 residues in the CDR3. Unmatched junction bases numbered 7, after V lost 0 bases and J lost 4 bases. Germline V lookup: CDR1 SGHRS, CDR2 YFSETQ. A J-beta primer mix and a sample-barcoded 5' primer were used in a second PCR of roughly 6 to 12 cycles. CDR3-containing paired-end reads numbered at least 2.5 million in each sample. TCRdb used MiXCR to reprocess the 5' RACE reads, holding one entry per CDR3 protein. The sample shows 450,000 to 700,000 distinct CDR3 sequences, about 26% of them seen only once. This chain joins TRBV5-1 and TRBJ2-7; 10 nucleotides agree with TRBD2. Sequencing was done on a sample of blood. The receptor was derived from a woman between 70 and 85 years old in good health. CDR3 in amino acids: CASSLASSGGFYEQYF. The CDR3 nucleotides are TGCGCCAGCAGCTTGGCGTCTAGCGGGGGTTTTTACGAGCAGTACTTC.